The 17 T cell receptor beta chains listed next were all sequenced from one sample in a study of blood T cell repertoires in COVID-19. Sequenced by immunoSEQ multiplex PCR; TCRdb stores in-frame clones only, minus some. The sample holds over 150,000 clones, over 75% seen once. The sequenced sample consisted of peripheral blood. Receptors were obtained from a woman in her forties or fifties with acute or convalescent COVID-19.

V and J are TRBV19 and TRBJ1-4, with 7 bases aligning to TRBD1. This CDR3 contains 15 residues. With 7 bases clipped from V and 3 bases from J, the junction kept 8 bases outside the gene matches. Germline V gene sequence: CDR1 LNHDA, CDR2 SQIVND (reference sequence). CDR3 sequence: CASTQGVGANEKLFF. The CDR3 nucleotides read TGTGCCAGTACCCAGGGGGTAGGGGCTAATGAAAAACTGTTTTTT. The complete variable domain, with remaining parts taken from reference TRBV19 and TRBJ1-4, reads DGGITQSPKYLFRKEGQNVTLSCEQNLNHDAMYWYRQDPGQGLRLIYYSQIVNDFQKGDIAEGYSVSREKKESFPLTVTSAQKNPTAFYLCASTQGVGANEKLFFGSGTQLSVL.

V usage is TRBV5-3 and J usage is TRBJ2-2, with D perhaps TRBD2 (5 bases). TRBV5-3 is labeled an ORF, and its function is uncertain. The V end lost 1 base, the J end lost 2 bases, and 15 bases lay between the germline ends. The CDR3 covers 17 residues. The DNA for the CDR3 is TGTGCCAGAAGCTTGTCTATAGGACTGTTAAACACCGGGGAGCTGTTTTTT. Protein: CARSLSIGLLNTGELFF.

The chain combines TRBV5-6 with TRBJ2-7; TRBD1 matches at 7 bases. Germline V gene sequence: CDR1 SGHDT, CDR2 YYEEEE. This CDR3 contains 13 residues. The V gene end was trimmed by 4 bases and the J gene end by 2 bases; junction bases not matched to a gene: 3. The CDR3 DNA is TGTGCCAGCAGCCGGCAGGGGGCCTACGAGCAGTACTTC. This sequence encodes CASSRQGAYEQYF.

This clone appeared a single time. This rearrangement joins TRBV18 to TRBJ2-3; 7 bases agree with TRBD1. The V and J ends lost 8 bases and 3 bases, in that order; junction bases with no gene match: 5. Per the germline V gene, CDR1 is KGHSH and CDR2 is LQKENI. This CDR3 comprises 13 residues. This CDR3 is CASTGQTTDTQYF. DNA of the CDR3: TGTGCCAGCACGGGACAGACTACAGATACGCAGTATTTT.

The chain joins TRBV18 to TRBJ2-1, with D tentatively TRBD1 (5 bases). Germline CDR1 and CDR2: KGHSH and LQKENI. V dropped 3 bases and J dropped 5 bases, with 11 bases sitting between them. The CDR3 is 14 residues long. DNA for the CDR3: TGTGCCAGCTCACCGATGGTAGGGGACAATGAGCAGTTCTTC. The encoded protein is CASSPMVGDNEQFF.

V gene TRBV9 combines with J gene TRBJ1-3; D unclear. Germline lookup yields CDR1 SGDLS and CDR2 YYNGEE. The CDR3 loop spans 18 amino acids. V was clipped by 4 bases and J by 5 bases, with 25 bases between them. Here the CDR3 DNA reads TGTGCCAGCAGCCCGAGCGGAGCCGGGCCCACCAGCCGAAACACCATATATTTT. Its translation is CASSPSGAGPTSRNTIYF. Drawing the rest from reference TRBV9 and TRBJ1-3, the complete variable domain is DSGVTQTPKHLITATGQRVTLRCSPRSGDLSVYWYQQSLDQGLQFLIQYYNGEERAKGNILERFSAQQFPDLHSELNLSSLELGDSALYFCASSPSGAGPTSRNTIYFGEGSWLTVV.

As regards this clone: Other nucleotide sequences from this sample produce the same CDR3. The chain joins TRBV2 to TRBJ1-4; D perhaps matches TRBD1 (6 bases). CDR1 SNHLY and CDR2 FYNNEI come from the germline V gene. V was clipped by 6 bases and J by 4 bases, with 12 bases between them. CDR3 length: 14 amino acids. The CDR3 DNA reads as TGTGCCAGCAGGAAACAGGGAGTTAATGAAAAACTGTTTTTT. Translated: CASRKQGVNEKLFF.

The rearrangement joins TRBV28 to TRBJ1-6; no firm D call. CDR1 is MDHEN and CDR2 is SYDVKM in the germline V gene. The CDR3 sequence is 12 residues long. Trimming stripped 8 bases from V and 7 bases from J, with 9 bases between. The CDR3 DNA reads as TGTGCCAGCGGGCCAGGAAATTCACCCCTCCACTTT. It translates to CASGPGNSPLHF. The whole variable domain, remainder taken from reference TRBV28 and TRBJ1-6, is DVKVTQSSRYLVKRTGEKVFLECVQDMDHENMFWYRQDPGLGLRLIYFSYDVKMKEKGDIPEGYSVSREKKERFSLILESASTNQTSMYLCASGPGNSPLHFGNGTRLTVT.

This clone came up a few times. DNA for the CDR3: TGTGCCTGGACCCCTCTAATGGACAGGGGGTGGACTGAAGCTTTCTTT. Its protein product is CAWTPLMDRGWTEAFF. The rearrangement uses TRBV30 and TRBJ1-1, with 10 nucleotides matching TRBD1. The CDR3 length is 16 residues. Per germline, CDR1 GTSNPN and CDR2 SVGIG (reference sequence). V shed 4 bases, J shed 5 bases, and the junction held 13 bases outside the gene matches.

This clone appeared a few times. The rearrangement links TRBV14 to TRBJ1-1; TRBD1 matches at 9 bases. From germline, CDR1 is SGHDN and CDR2 FVKESK. There are 15 residues in the CDR3. The J segment lost 5 bases and the V segment lost 4 bases, leaving 8 bases of the junction unmatched. The CDR3 nucleotides are TGTGCCAGCAGCCCGTACAGGGGGCTTCGAACTGAAGCTTTCTTT. It translates to CASSPYRGLRTEAFF.

This sequence joins TRBV6-5 and TRBJ1-2; D is possibly TRBD1 (5 bases). The CDR3 length is 14 residues. Germline loops: CDR1 MNHEY, CDR2 SVGAGI. The V and J ends lost 8 bases and 6 bases respectively, with 19 bases between them. CDR3 sequence: CASQPLLGVDGYTF. The DNA of the CDR3 is TGTGCCAGCCAACCTCTATTAGGGGTAGATGGCTACACCTTC.

The J gene is TRBJ2-7, the V gene TRBV24-1; 7 nucleotides agree with TRBD2. Germline lookup yields CDR1 KGHDR and CDR2 SFDVKD. The CDR3 runs to 13 residues. Trimming removed 2 bases from V and 6 bases from J; junction bases left unmatched: 3. In nucleotides, the CDR3 is TGTGCCACCAGTGATTACCAGCGGGGCGAGCAGTACTTC. This gives the protein CATSDYQRGEQYF.

V is TRBV5-6 and J is TRBJ2-5; TRBD1 matches at 10 bases. After removal of 4 bases from V and 4 bases from J, the junction contained 4 bases not matched to a gene. Germline CDR1 is SGHDT and CDR2 is YYEEEE. CDR3 length: 14 residues. This CDR3 is CASSRGQGSETQYF. In DNA form, the CDR3 reads TGTGCCAGCAGCCGGGGACAGGGGTCAGAGACCCAGTACTTC.

This clone was counted once. The rearrangement uses TRBV6-2 or TRBV6-3 and TRBJ1-5; 8 nucleotides match TRBD1. The V segment lost 5 bases and the J segment 5 bases; nucleotides outside the gene matches: 11. CDR3 length: 16 amino acids. From germline, CDR1 is MNHEY and CDR2 SVGEGT. The CDR3 region is CASSRLTGDIYQPQHF. The CDR3 bases are TGTGCCAGCAGTCGACTGACAGGGGATATCTATCAGCCCCAGCATTTT.

This clone was found a few times. This chain uses TRBV10-3 with TRBJ1-1; TRBD1 matches 8 bases. This CDR3 spans 15 amino acids. J was trimmed by 1 base and V by 2 bases; bases with no gene match: 3. The germline V gene has CDR1 ENHRY and CDR2 SYGVKD. CDR3 nucleotide sequence: TGTGCCATCAGTGAGCCGGGACAGGCGAACACTGAAGCTTTCTTT. Its translation: CAISEPGQANTEAFF.

The rearrangement uses TRBV4-2 and TRBJ1-2, with TRBD1 matching over 8 bases. V was clipped by 4 bases and J by 4 bases; unmatched bases: 14. Per germline, CDR1 LGHNA and CDR2 YNFKEQ. There are 17 residues in the CDR3. The CDR3 loop reads CASSRAGDRSVSYGYTF. The DNA for the CDR3 is TGTGCCAGCAGCCGGGCGGGGGACAGGTCCGTTTCCTATGGCTACACCTTC.

This clone was observed once. CDR3 nucleotide sequence: TGTGCCAGTAGCCTCAGGGGTCAAAGGGGCTATGGCTACACCTTC. It codes for CASSLRGQRGYGYTF. The V and J genes are TRBV19 and TRBJ1-2; perhaps TRBD1 as D (6 bases). Germline V gene lookup returns CDR1 LNHDA and CDR2 SQIVND (reference sequence). V was clipped by 6 bases and J by 4 bases, with 18 bases between them. CDR3 length: 15 residues.